Below, one T cell receptor beta chain is given with its context. Its specificity is not known. Germline CDR1 is MNHEY and CDR2 is SVGAGI. The CDR3 length is 15 residues. V was shortened by 6 bases and J by 2 bases, with 14 bases between the two germline ends. The stimulus was lysate of CMV-infected fibroblasts, around 10 ug/mL. Sorted nonresponding memory CD4+ T cells were CD40L-negative, CD69-negative, CD45RO-high. The entry originates in a study of persistence of HIV-infected CD4 T cells. Study-level results: Degenerate expanded CDR3beta sequences were enriched among CMV- and Gag-responding cells. Proviral oligoclonality tracked with TCR oligoclonality within the same sorted cells.

The libraries were made with immunoSEQ version 4 in survey mode. Profiling relied on immunoSEQ multiplex PCR, and the TCRdb table lists in-frame clones only, not all of them. The table lists 40,000 to 55,000 clones, approximately 72% of them singletons. The sequencing here drew on CD4+ T cells sorted from PBMCs after roughly 18-hour stimulation, taken from a patient who received antiretroviral therapy. The chain uses TRBV6-5 and TRBJ1-3, with D perhaps matching TRBD1 (5 bases). This receptor was identified in an adult man with HIV who was CMV-seropositive. The CDR3 bases are TGTGCCAGCAGAAAGGACGGGACGCCTGGAAACACCATATATTTT. Translated: CASRKDGTPGNTIYF.